The sequence of this T cell receptor (beta chain) was determined in a study of blood T cells in healthy people across ages. Together with a sample-barcoded 5' primer, a J-beta primer mix was included in a second PCR lasting about 7 to 12 cycles. TCRdb passed the 5' RACE reads through MiXCR, listing each CDR3 protein once. The sample has about 1.8 million distinct CDR3 sequences, 40% to 55% seen once. A remark on this clonotype: The junction differs from germline at one of its ends, possibly a read error.

The TCR originated in a woman aged 40-49 years in good health. Sequenced input: blood.

Written as DNA, the CDR3 is TGTGCCAGCAGCTTAGCATGGCAGGGGGTTAACACCGAAGCTTTCTTT. It encodes CASSLAWQGVNTEAFF. This chain connects TRBV7-6 to TRBJ1-1; 7 nucleotides agree with TRBD1. This CDR3 region has 16 residues. Germline lookup yields CDR1 SGHVS and CDR2 FNYEAQ.